Presented here are 26 T cell receptor beta chains from one specimen sequenced in a study of shared clonotypes between healthy human individuals. Profiling relied on immunoSEQ multiplex PCR, and the TCRdb table lists in-frame clones only, not all of them. The sample contains about 450,000 clones, around 79% of which appear only once. The sequencing input was PBMCs. Receptors were obtained from a woman between 40 and 50 years old in good health. Some clones in this sample may be carry-over from other donors' samples.

A single count supports this clone. This rearrangement joins TRBV7-3 to TRBJ2-1; D gene ambiguous. CDR3 length: 13 amino acids. Germline loops: CDR1 SGHTA, CDR2 FQGTGA. V shed 2 bases and J shed 5 bases, with 7 bases lying between them. CDR3 coding DNA: TGTGCCAGCAGCTTAGCAGAAAACAATGAGCAGTTCTTC. Amino acid sequence: CASSLAENNEQFF.

The chain has TRBV19 and TRBJ2-2, with D perhaps TRBD2 (5 bases). V was clipped by 0 bases and J by 7 bases, with 12 bases between them. Germline values: CDR1 LNHDA, CDR2 SQIVND (reference sequence). CDR3 length: 15 residues. The CDR3 region has the DNA TGTGCCAGTAGTATAGAGGAGGTCGGCGTCGGGGAGCTGTTTTTT. Translation: CASSIEEVGVGELFF.

The chain combines TRBV28 with TRBJ2-7, with a possible D match to TRBD2 (5 bases). CDR3 length: 14 amino acids. Germline CDR1 is MDHEN and CDR2 is SYDVKM. V was pared by 3 bases and J by 4 bases, with 13 bases between. The CDR3 DNA reads as TGTGCCAGCAGTTTCTCCCCGTCGGGGTACGAGCAGTACTTC. Translation gives CASSFSPSGYEQYF.

The V call is TRBV5-1, the J call TRBJ1-4; 7 bases line up with TRBD1. CDR3 length: 15 amino acids. Germline V gene sequence: CDR1 SGHRS, CDR2 YFSETQ. Unmatched junction bases numbered 5, after V lost 5 bases and J lost 1 base. CDR3 bases: TGCGCCAGCAGTGAGGGGGCGATAACTAATGAAAAACTGTTTTTT. Residues: CASSEGAITNEKLFF.

This clone occurred once. V is TRBV2 and J is TRBJ1-1; perhaps TRBD1 as D (6 bases). CDR1 SNHLY and CDR2 FYNNEI come from the germline V gene. V was trimmed by 8 bases and J by 5 bases, leaving 15 bases between them. This CDR3 comprises 13 residues. The CDR3 nucleotides are TGTGCCAGCGGGGCGGGGAGGGGGACTGAAGCTTTCTTT. Encoded protein: CASGAGRGTEAFF.

The V and J genes are TRBV30 and TRBJ2-1, with D perhaps TRBD2 (6 bases). CDR1 is GTSNPN, CDR2 SVGIG, per germline (reference sequence). V lost 1 base and J lost 12, with 19 bases in between. The CDR3 is 14 amino acids. The CDR3 spells CAWSGAGLPKVQFF. For the CDR3, the DNA is TGTGCCTGGAGTGGGGCGGGACTCCCCAAGGTGCAGTTCTTC.

V and J are TRBV18 and TRBJ1-2, with 10 bases lining up with TRBD1. Germline trimming cut 4 bases from V and 1 base from J; bases unmatched to any gene: 9. CDR1 is KGHSH, CDR2 LQKENI, per germline. The CDR3 length is 17 residues. CDR3 residues: CASSQGQGPYNNYGYTF. DNA of the CDR3: TGTGCCAGCTCACAGGGACAGGGGCCCTATAATAACTATGGCTACACCTTC.

The sample holds a few counts of this clone. The gene calls are TRBV7-9 and TRBJ1-1; D is possibly TRBD1 (5 bases). The CDR3 extends over 13 amino acids. Germline V gives CDR1 SEHNR, CDR2 FQNEAQ (reference sequence). V lost 3 bases and J lost 2, with 7 bases in between. CDR3 in amino acids: CASSFGHNTEAFF. The CDR3 region has the DNA TGTGCCAGCAGCTTCGGACATAACACTGAAGCTTTCTTT.

This chain links TRBV4-1 with TRBJ1-5, with D hard to call. Germline V lookup: CDR1 MGHRA, CDR2 YSYEKL. V was shortened by 0 bases and J by 8 bases, with 8 bases between the two germline ends. CDR3 length: 13 residues. The CDR3 loop is CASSQDLGKPQHF. The DNA of the CDR3 is TGCGCCAGCAGCCAAGATTTGGGCAAGCCCCAGCATTTT.

The gene calls are TRBV6-4 and TRBJ2-2, with 10 nucleotides matching TRBD1. The CDR3 sequence is 15 residues long. J gave up 6 bases and V 5 bases, and 6 bases lay outside the gene matches. Per the germline V gene, CDR1 is MRHNA and CDR2 is SNTAGT. Here the CDR3 DNA reads TGTGCCAGCAGTCGCGGACAGGGGGAGGCCGGGGAGCTGTTTTTT. Residues: CASSRGQGEAGELFF.

The chain carries TRBV5-1 and TRBJ2-3, with 8 bases matching TRBD1. Germline V gene lookup returns CDR1 SGHRS and CDR2 YFSETQ. The trim removed 7 bases at V and 2 bases at J, leaving 6 bases unmatched. The CDR3 has 14 residues. The CDR3 bases are TGCGCCAGCGGGACAGGCTTTTTCACAGATACGCAGTATTTT. Its translation is CASGTGFFTDTQYF. The whole variable domain, remainder taken from reference TRBV5-1 and TRBJ2-3, is KAGVTQTPRYLIKTRGQQVTLSCSPISGHRSVSWYQQTPGQGLQFLFEYFSETQRNKGNFPGRFSGRQFSNSRSEMNVSTLELGDSALYLCASGTGFFTDTQYFGPGTRLTVL.

This chain joins TRBV11-2 and TRBJ2-7; no definite D call. Trimming took 1 base from V and 0 from J, leaving 10 bases between them. CDR1 SGHAT and CDR2 FQNNGV come from the germline V gene. This CDR3 is built from 15 residues. CDR3 region: CASSLVRASSYEQYF. CDR3 nucleotides: TGTGCCAGCAGCTTAGTTAGGGCAAGCTCCTACGAGCAGTACTTC.

This clone was seen a handful of times. This chain uses TRBV5-8 with TRBJ1-4; D unresolved. This CDR3 spans 14 amino acids. Per germline, CDR1 SGHTS and CDR2 YDEGEE. V was cut by 4 bases and J by 5 bases, with 12 bases left in between. The CDR3 loop reads CASSGDRFNEKLFF. The DNA of the CDR3 is TGTGCCAGCAGCGGAGACCGGTTCAATGAAAAACTGTTTTTT.

The chain couples TRBV5-4 to TRBJ1-2; 7 bases are a match to TRBD1. CDR1 is SGHNT and CDR2 is YYREEE in the germline V gene (reference sequence). The CDR3 is 16 amino acids. Trimming took 0 bases from V and 1 from J; bases not matched to a gene: 6. The CDR3 DNA is TGTGCCAGCAGCTTGGACAGGGGTTTGCGTAACTATGGCTACACCTTC. This sequence encodes CASSLDRGLRNYGYTF.

This clone was counted between two and nine times. The genes are TRBV27 and TRBJ1-5; D not resolved. CDR1 is MNHEY, CDR2 SMNVEV, per germline (reference sequence). The CDR3 sequence is 19 residues long. Trimming shortened V by 0 bases and J by 0 bases, and 18 bases separated the two germline ends. CDR3: CASSLSGLVADYSNQPQHF. The CDR3 DNA sequence: TGTGCCAGCAGTTTATCTGGTCTAGTGGCAGATTATAGCAATCAGCCCCAGCATTTT.

This clone was observed a few times. In the same sample, other DNA sequences code for this CDR3. This chain links TRBV5-1 with TRBJ2-5, with 12 bases that match TRBD2. The germline CDR1 and CDR2 sequences are SGHRS and YFSETQ. After removal of 0 bases from V and 3 bases from J, the junction contained 0 bases not matched to a gene. CDR3 size: 15 residues. CDR3 coding DNA: TGCGCCAGCAGCTTGGGACTAGCGGGAGAAGAGACCCAGTACTTC. Translating it yields CASSLGLAGEETQYF.

With regard to this clone: This likely reflects a read error, since a far larger clone is one base away. Other DNA sequences of this sample code for an identical CDR3. This sequence joins TRBV4-1 and TRBJ1-2, with D unresolved. The CDR3 length is 16 residues. Germline CDR1 reads MGHRA; CDR2 reads YSYEKL. Here the CDR3 DNA reads TGTGCCAGCAGCCGCTCCGAGTGGGCCCCGCAGGATGGCTACACCTTC. Amino acid sequence: CASSRSEWAPQDGYTF.

The chain combines TRBV7-8 with TRBJ2-5, with a possible D match to TRBD2 (7 bases). The length of the CDR3 is 15 residues. Germline CDR1 and CDR2: SGHVS and FQNEAQ. V was shortened by 5 bases and J by 5 bases, with 18 bases between the two germline ends. Here the CDR3 DNA reads TGTGCCAGCAGCCGCTTAGGGGGTAGCGGGGAGACCCAGTACTTC. Translated, it gives CASSRLGGSGETQYF. Drawing the rest from reference TRBV7-8 and TRBJ2-5, the complete variable domain is GAGVSQSPRYKVAKRGQDVALRCDPISGHVSLFWYQQALGQGPEFLTYFQNEAQLDKSGLPSDRFFAERPEGSVSTLKIQRTQQEDSAVYLCASSRLGGSGETQYFGPGTRLLVL.

The CDR3, as DNA: TGCGCCAGCAGCCAAGAGGGGACTATAAGCTCCTACAATGAGCAGTTCTTC. Translation: CASSQEGTISSYNEQFF. The rearrangement joins TRBV4-1 to TRBJ2-1, with 7 bases aligning to TRBD2. The J segment lost 0 bases and the V segment lost 0 bases, leaving 5 bases of the junction unmatched. CDR1 and CDR2 from the germline V gene are MGHRA and YSYEKL. CDR3 size: 17 residues.

This clone was seen many times. Other DNA sequences from this sample encode an identical CDR3 as well. The chain couples TRBV29-1 to TRBJ1-1, with a tentative D call TRBD1 (5 bases). The germline V gene encodes CDR1 SQVTM and CDR2 ANQGSEA. The germline V and J ends were trimmed by 6 bases and 11 bases, with 16 bases remaining between them. The CDR3 totals 11 residues. The CDR3 is CSVDRGGTAFF. CDR3 nucleotides: TGCAGCGTGGACCGGGGGGGAACGGCTTTCTTT. Full variable domain (rest looked up from reference TRBV29-1 and TRBJ1-1): SAVISQKPSRDICQRGTSLTIQCQVDSQVTMMFWYRQQPGQSLTLIATANQGSEATYESGFVIDKFPISRPNLTFSTLTVSNMSPEDSSIYLCSVDRGGTAFFGQGTRLTVV.

The rearrangement uses TRBV7-2 and TRBJ1-5; possibly TRBD1 for D (5 bases). Germline V gives CDR1 SGHTA, CDR2 FQGNSA. Trimming cost V 4 bases and J 4 bases, with 8 bases left between them. This CDR3 is built from 13 residues. The CDR3 nucleotides read TGTGCCAGCAGCTCGGGACTGAATCAGCCCCAGCATTTT. It specifies CASSSGLNQPQHF.

CDR3 protein: CASSRTYQETQYF. The CDR3 DNA reads TGTGCCAGCTCTCGTACGTACCAAGAGACCCAGTACTTC. The chain recombines TRBV6-1 with TRBJ2-5; no firm D call. Germline V gene sequence: CDR1 MNHNS, CDR2 SASEGT. V dropped 8 bases and J dropped 0 bases, with 10 bases sitting between them. There are 13 residues in the CDR3.

V is TRBV5-1 and J is TRBJ2-5; TRBD2 aligns across 7 bases. Germline V CDR1 and CDR2: SGHRS, YFSETQ. The CDR3 contains 14 residues. The ends lost 2 bases at V and 3 bases at J; junction bases unmatched: 4. The CDR3 DNA follows: TGCGCCAGCAGCTTCGGCCTAGCGGAAGAGACCCAGTACTTC. Its protein is CASSFGLAEETQYF.

The rearrangement joins TRBV29-1 to TRBJ2-2; 14 nucleotides match TRBD2. CDR1 and CDR2 from the germline V gene are SQVTM and ANQGSEA. Losses at the gene ends were 5 bases for V and 7 bases for J; bases not matched to a gene: 9. The CDR3 runs 16 residues. The CDR3 nucleotides read TGCAGCGTTCCCTCGGGACTAGCGGGAGAGGGCGGGGAGCTGTTTTTT. Its protein product is CSVPSGLAGEGGELFF.

The chain has TRBV19 and TRBJ2-1; D gene ambiguous. The germline V gene has CDR1 LNHDA and CDR2 SQIVND (reference sequence). The CDR3 is 15 residues long. The V end lost 5 bases, the J end lost 0 bases, and 11 bases lay between the germline ends. The CDR3, as DNA: TGTGCCAGTAGTCGGACCCTCAGCTCCTACAATGAGCAGTTCTTC. Protein: CASSRTLSSYNEQFF.

The rearrangement uses TRBV11-1 and TRBJ1-1; TRBD1 is a possible D gene (5 bases). CDR1 is SGHAT, CDR2 FQDESV, per germline (reference sequence). There are 15 residues in the CDR3. Trimming pared 0 bases from V and 0 bases from J, leaving 8 bases between. CDR3 region: CASSLAGGLNTEAFF. CDR3 sequence (DNA): TGTGCCAGCAGCTTAGCCGGGGGGTTGAACACTGAAGCTTTCTTT.